This TCR beta chain was profiled in a study of blood T cell repertoires in COVID-19. V was shortened by 4 bases and J by 4 bases, with 14 bases between the two germline ends. Germline V lookup: CDR1 SGDLS, CDR2 YYNGEE. This CDR3 spans 14 amino acids. Clones were sequenced by immunoSEQ multiplex PCR, and TCRdb holds only the in-frame ones, with some missing. This repertoire shows about 35,000 clones, around 88% found once; its top ten account for about 4.9%. The chain employs TRBV9 and TRBJ2-5, with D possibly being TRBD2 (6 bases). The source of this sequence is a woman in her 70s with active COVID-19. The sequenced sample was peripheral blood. The DNA for the CDR3 is TGTGCCAGCAGCACTGACGGGACTGCAGAGACCCAGTACTTC. Its protein product is CASSTDGTAETQYF.